Below are 22 T cell receptor beta chains sequenced from a single sample in a study of T-cell reconstitution after alpha-beta-depleted transplantation in children. Preparation of the TCRbeta library involved a method that used unique molecular identifiers. MiXCR was run by TCRdb on the PCR reads, yielding one entry per CDR3 protein. The table records fewer than 550,000 distinct CDR3 sequences, about a tenth of them present only once. This specimen consisted of PBMCs from the stem cell graft donor, obtained from the stem cell graft. The source is a human donor who donated a stem cell graft to a child with acute myeloid leukemia.

V gene TRBV5-1 combines with J gene TRBJ2-3; 14 nucleotides line up with TRBD2. CDR3 length: 18 amino acids. V was clipped by 4 bases and J by 2 bases; unmatched bases: 9. Germline V gene data show CDR1 as SGHRS and CDR2 as YFSETQ. CDR3 nucleotides: TGCGCCAGCAGCCCGGGGACTAGCGGGGGCCACCACACAGATACGCAGTATTTT. Amino acids: CASSPGTSGGHHTDTQYF.

V usage is TRBV5-5 and J usage is TRBJ1-1; TRBD1 agrees at 7 bases. The J segment lost 0 bases and the V segment lost 4 bases, leaving 6 bases of the junction unmatched. The CDR3 is 15 amino acids. Looked up from germline, CDR1 is SGHKS and CDR2 is YYEKEE (reference sequence). DNA of the CDR3: TGTGCCAGCAGCGCACAGGGGATCGTGAACACTGAAGCTTTCTTT. Protein sequence: CASSAQGIVNTEAFF.

On this clonotype itself: This may be a read error, as it is one base from a much larger clone. V gene TRBV5-4 combines with J gene TRBJ1-3; the D gene is possibly TRBD1 (5 bases). Germline V CDR1 and CDR2: SGHNT, YYREEE (reference sequence). The CDR3 sequence is 15 residues long. Trimming shortened V by 4 bases and J by 0 bases, and 11 bases separated the two germline ends. CDR3 sequence reads: CASSVDTGSGNTIYF. DNA of the CDR3: TGTGCCAGCAGCGTGGACACCGGCTCTGGAAACACCATATATTTT.

This clonotype was seen repeatedly, ten times or more. The V call is TRBV6-4, the J call TRBJ2-5; 9 bases map to TRBD2. The germline gives CDR1 MRHNA, CDR2 SNTAGT. The CDR3 totals 16 residues. With 3 bases clipped from V and 1 base from J, the junction kept 6 bases outside the gene matches. CDR3 region: CASSESASGAQETQYF. CDR3 in DNA: TGTGCCAGCAGTGAATCAGCTAGCGGGGCCCAAGAGACCCAGTACTTC.

The table lists this clonotype with many counts. Here the CDR3 DNA reads TGTGCCATCAGTAGACAGGGTTACGAGCAGTACGTC. Translated: CAISRQGYEQYV. The rearrangement links TRBV10-3 to TRBJ2-7, with 7 nucleotides matching TRBD1. Germline assignment: CDR1 ENHRY and CDR2 SYGVKD. The V gene end was trimmed by 5 bases and the J gene end by 4 bases; junction bases not matched to a gene: 2. This CDR3 comprises 12 residues.

This rearrangement joins TRBV5-1 to TRBJ2-7; the match to TRBD1 covers 8 bases. Germline V gives CDR1 SGHRS, CDR2 YFSETQ. V lost 3 bases and J lost 0; bases outside the gene matches: 5. The length of the CDR3 is 15 residues. As DNA, the CDR3 is TGCGCCAGCAGCTGGGACAGGTGGAGCTCCTACGAGCAGTACGTC. Its translation is CASSWDRWSSYEQYV.

This chain connects TRBV29-1 to TRBJ2-3; 9 nucleotides align to TRBD2. In germline, CDR1 is SQVTM, CDR2 ANQGSEA. The CDR3 length is 16 residues. Trimming cost V 3 bases and J 2 bases; bases outside gene matches: 9. The CDR3 coding sequence is TGCAGCGTTGAGGGGACCTTAGCGGGGGACACAGATACGCAGTATTTT. The encoded protein is CSVEGTLAGDTDTQYF.

This clonotype was observed a few times. The gene calls are TRBV4-1 and TRBJ2-2; 15 positions match TRBD2. This CDR3 is 20 amino acids long. J was trimmed by 3 bases and V by 1 base; bases with no gene match: 9. Germline values: CDR1 MGHRA, CDR2 YSYEKL. The chain's CDR3 is CASSQGGLAGGPRDTGELFF. CDR3 DNA: TGCGCCAGCAGCCAAGGAGGACTAGCGGGAGGGCCCCGGGACACCGGGGAGCTGTTTTTT.

The chain carries TRBV29-1 and TRBJ2-7, with D perhaps given as TRBD1 or TRBD2 (5 bases each). Germline V gives CDR1 SQVTM, CDR2 ANQGSEA. There are 12 residues in the CDR3. V was trimmed by 5 bases and J by 5 bases, leaving 13 bases between them. The CDR3 bases are TGCAGCGTTTACCCCGGGGACCACGAGCAGTACGTC. Amino acids: CSVYPGDHEQYV.

This sequence joins TRBV27 and TRBJ1-5, with 8 bases fitting TRBD1. The CDR3 is made up of 15 amino acids. CDR1 and CDR2 (germline): MNHEY, SMNVEV (reference sequence). V trimming: 0 bases; J trimming: 4 bases; junction bases outside the gene matches: 2. The CDR3 is CASSLSQGANQPQHF. The CDR3 DNA reads TGTGCCAGCAGTTTATCCCAGGGGGCGAATCAGCCCCAGCATTTT.

This clonotype has at least ten counts. The chain carries TRBV2 and TRBJ2-1, with D possibly TRBD2 on 6 matching bases. Germline V gene sequence: CDR1 SNHLY, CDR2 FYNNEI. This CDR3 has 14 amino acids. Between the trimmed V and J ends, which lost 6 bases and 6 bases, there was a span of 15 bases. The CDR3 DNA follows: TGTGCCAGCAGGGTATCCCAGGGAGGCAATGAGCAGTTCTTC. It codes for CASRVSQGGNEQFF.

The sample holds a few counts of this clonotype. The gene calls are TRBV11-2 and TRBJ2-1; 12 nucleotides align to TRBD2. Germline-derived CDR1 and CDR2 are SGHAT and FQNNGV. There are 15 residues in the CDR3. Trimming removed 5 bases from V and 9 bases from J; junction bases left unmatched: 8. This CDR3 is CASSPRLAGVGEQFF. The CDR3 coding sequence is TGTGCCAGCAGCCCGCGACTAGCGGGAGTGGGTGAGCAGTTCTTC. The whole variable domain, remainder taken from reference TRBV11-2 and TRBJ2-1, is EAGVAQSPRYKIIEKRQSVAFWCNPISGHATLYWYQQILGQGPKLLIQFQNNGVVDDSQLPKDRFSAERLKGVDSTLKIQPAKLEDSAVYLCASSPRLAGVGEQFFGPGTRLTVL.

The sample holds many counts of this clonotype. This CDR3 reads CASSFRGSGNTIYF. CDR3 in DNA: TGTGCCAGCAGTTTTAGGGGGTCCGGAAACACCATATATTTT. V gene TRBV12-3 or TRBV12-4 combines with J gene TRBJ1-3, with D maybe TRBD1 (6 bases). Trimming cost V 3 bases and J 4 bases, with 10 bases left between them. This CDR3 has 14 amino acids.

J is TRBJ1-1 and V is TRBV25-1; 11 bases are a match to TRBD1. V lost 7 bases, J lost 6 bases, and 10 bases stayed unmatched. The germline V gene has CDR1 MGHDK and CDR2 SYGVNS. CDR3 length: 15 amino acids. The CDR3 DNA is TGTGCCAGCACCCGGACAGGGGGCGTGGGGGCTGAAGCTTTCTTT. This translates into CASTRTGGVGAEAFF.

This rearrangement joins TRBV6-1 to TRBJ2-1, with D perhaps matching TRBD2 (6 bases). Germline V gives CDR1 MNHNS, CDR2 SASEGT. The V end was cut by 5 bases, the J end by 3 bases, with 20 bases between. The CDR3 has 17 residues. The CDR3 loop reads CASSLGPSVSNYNEQFF. For the CDR3, the DNA is TGTGCCAGCAGTCTAGGCCCTAGCGTGAGTAACTACAATGAGCAGTTCTTC.

This chain links TRBV5-1 with TRBJ2-5; D may be TRBD1 or TRBD2 (5 bases each). Looked up from germline, CDR1 is SGHRS and CDR2 is YFSETQ. V was trimmed by 0 bases and J by 5 bases, leaving 14 bases between them. The CDR3 spans 15 residues. The CDR3 coding sequence is TGCGCCAGCAGCTTGGTTGGGGCAGAGCGGGAGACCCAGTACTTC. Protein product: CASSLVGAERETQYF.

This clonotype has just a few counts. The gene calls are TRBV7-2 and TRBJ2-1, with 7 nucleotides matching TRBD2. The V segment lost 4 bases and the J segment 6 bases; nucleotides outside the gene matches: 6. CDR3 length equals 14 residues. Germline CDR1 is SGHTA and CDR2 is FQGNSA. The CDR3 protein is CASSWGGGRNEQFF. Written as DNA, the CDR3 is TGTGCCAGCAGCTGGGGGGGAGGACGCAATGAGCAGTTCTTC. The full variable domain, in which reference TRBV7-2 and TRBJ2-1 provide the parts outside the CDR3, is GAGVSQSPSNKVTEKGKDVELRCDPISGHTALYWYRQSLGQGLEFLIYFQGNSAPDKSGLPSDRFSAERTGGSVSTLTIQRTQQEDSAVYLCASSWGGGRNEQFFGPGTRLTVL.

A few counts support this clonotype. The gene calls are TRBV18 and TRBJ2-5, with D possibly TRBD1 on 5 matching bases. CDR1 and CDR2 from the germline V gene are KGHSH and LQKENI. Trimming cost V 3 bases and J 2 bases, with 16 bases left between them. This CDR3 is 16 amino acids long. The CDR3 reads CASSPIRGGAQETQYF. The CDR3 region has the DNA TGTGCCAGCTCACCTATTAGGGGTGGGGCACAAGAGACCCAGTACTTC.

The table lists this clonotype with many counts. CDR3 sequence reads: CASSVGPTSSFTDTQYF. The CDR3 DNA is TGTGCCAGCAGCGTGGGTCCGACAAGCTCTTTCACAGATACGCAGTATTTT. The chain uses TRBV7-8 and TRBJ2-3; D ambiguous. This CDR3 spans 17 amino acids. From germline, CDR1 is SGHVS and CDR2 FQNEAQ. With 5 bases removed from V and 2 bases from J, the gap between germline ends came to 20 bases.

This chain joins TRBV10-3 and TRBJ1-4; maybe TRBD1 (5 bases). V was trimmed by 4 bases and J by 8 bases, leaving 11 bases between them. This CDR3 has 13 amino acids. The germline V gene encodes CDR1 ENHRY and CDR2 SYGVKD. CDR3 in DNA: TGTGCCATCAGTGGCAGGGTGGGGGAAAAACTGTTTTTT. This codes for CAISGRVGEKLFF.

This chain uses TRBV5-1 with TRBJ1-1; weak D call: TRBD1 (6 bases). This CDR3 has 14 residues. Germline CDR1 reads SGHRS; CDR2 reads YFSETQ. V dropped 6 bases and J dropped 1 base, with 13 bases sitting between them. CDR3 in amino acids: CASIPDRTNTEAFF. The CDR3, as DNA: TGCGCCAGCATCCCGGACAGAACGAACACTGAAGCTTTCTTT.

This clonotype was recorded many times. This chain joins TRBV20-1 and TRBJ2-5; D is possibly TRBD2 (5 bases). This CDR3 spans 13 amino acids. Germline CDR1 DFQATT, CDR2 SNEGSKA (reference sequence). V dropped 2 bases and J dropped 3 bases, with 10 bases sitting between them. CDR3 sequence reads: CSARPDGKETQYF. The CDR3 coding sequence is TGCAGTGCTAGACCGGACGGGAAAGAGACCCAGTACTTC.